These 3 T cell receptor beta chains share one sample of origin, sequenced in a study of blood T cell repertoires in COVID-19. The table came from immunoSEQ multiplex PCR; TCRdb's copy has only in-frame clones and leaves some out. This repertoire shows 250,000 or so clones, about 86% found once; its top ten account for 3.4%. The sample comprised PBMCs or T cells enriched from blood (not recorded which). Receptor source: a man in his forties or fifties who had recovered from COVID-19.

The rearrangement links TRBV3-1 (or the pseudogene TRBV3-2) to TRBJ2-3; 9 bases line up with TRBD2. CDR3 length: 17 amino acids. The germline CDR1 and CDR2 sequences are LGHDT and YNNKEL (reference sequence). J lost 0 bases, V lost 1 base, and 5 bases had no gene match. The CDR3 DNA is TGTGCCAGCAGCCAAGTCGGGCTAGCGGGAAGCACAGATACGCAGTATTTT. It encodes CASSQVGLAGSTDTQYF.

The chain employs TRBV10-3 and TRBJ1-2; 9 nucleotides line up with TRBD1. Germline V gene sequence: CDR1 ENHRY, CDR2 SYGVKD. After removal of 9 bases from V and 5 bases from J, the junction contained 13 bases not matched to a gene. The CDR3 sequence is 15 residues long. CDR3 DNA sequence: TGTGCCATAAACGTTCAACAGGGGGCGCGGTATGGCTACACCTTC. It yields the protein CAINVQQGARYGYTF.

The V gene is TRBV20-1, the J gene TRBJ1-1; D remains ambiguous. This CDR3 is built from 10 residues. V shed 5 bases and J shed 4 bases, with 5 bases lying between them. Germline lookup yields CDR1 DFQATT and CDR2 SNEGSKA (reference sequence). The CDR3 DNA sequence: TGCAGTGCTTTCGGCACTGAAGCTTTCTTT. This sequence encodes CSAFGTEAFF.